This T cell receptor beta chain originates from a study of patients and donors after allogeneic stem cell transplantation. TCRdb processed the RT-PCR reads anew with MiXCR; each CDR3 protein has one entry. Of roughly 190,000 distinct CDR3 sequences listed, less than 45% were seen once; the top ten hold around 35%. Per the germline V gene, CDR1 is KGHDR and CDR2 is SFDVKD. Deletions cut 4 bases from V and 5 bases from J, with 10 bases between. This CDR3 comprises 13 residues. This chain uses TRBV24-1 with TRBJ1-1; tentative D call: TRBD1 (5 bases). Sequencing was performed on blood, either unsorted or a sorted T cell fraction (not recorded which). The receptor was isolated from a human donor who was either an allogeneic HSCT recipient or a stem cell or donor lymphocyte infusion donor (not recorded which). It is not recorded whose cells these are; they may come from a transplant donor. The CDR3 here is CATSERGLTEAFF. In DNA, the CDR3 is TGTGCCACCAGTGAAAGGGGATTGACTGAAGCTTTCTTT.